A single sample gave rise to the 2 T cell receptor beta chains below, sequenced in a study of PD-1 blockade in classical Hodgkin lymphoma. Relapse was seen in all patients after autologous stem cell transplantation, and brentuximab vedotin exposure was variable. Profiled with immunoSEQ multiplex PCR; TCRdb holds only in-frame clones, not every one. Of some 10,000 clones listed, approximately 82% were seen once; the top ten hold 4.5% to 6%. Sequenced material: peripheral blood mononuclear cells (PBMCs), taken before the second cycle of nivolumab. The receptor source for this set is a human donor with classical Hodgkin lymphoma.

This chain uses TRBV18 with TRBJ2-7, with a possible D match to TRBD2 (5 bases). CDR1 KGHSH and CDR2 LQKENI come from the germline V gene. Deletions cut 4 bases from V and 3 bases from J, with 13 bases between. This CDR3 has 14 residues. The CDR3 bases are TGTGCCAGCTCACAAAATGCCGGGGTCTACGAGCAGTACTTC. Translating gives CASSQNAGVYEQYF.

The chain joins TRBV4-1 to TRBJ2-1; 7 positions agree with TRBD2. Germline V lookup: CDR1 MGHRA, CDR2 YSYEKL. The CDR3 is made up of 16 amino acids. The trim removed 2 bases at V and 4 bases at J, leaving 8 bases unmatched. DNA of the CDR3: TGCGCCAGCAGCCAAATCGGGCTAGCGGTTTACAATGAGCAGTTCTTC. The encoded protein is CASSQIGLAVYNEQFF.